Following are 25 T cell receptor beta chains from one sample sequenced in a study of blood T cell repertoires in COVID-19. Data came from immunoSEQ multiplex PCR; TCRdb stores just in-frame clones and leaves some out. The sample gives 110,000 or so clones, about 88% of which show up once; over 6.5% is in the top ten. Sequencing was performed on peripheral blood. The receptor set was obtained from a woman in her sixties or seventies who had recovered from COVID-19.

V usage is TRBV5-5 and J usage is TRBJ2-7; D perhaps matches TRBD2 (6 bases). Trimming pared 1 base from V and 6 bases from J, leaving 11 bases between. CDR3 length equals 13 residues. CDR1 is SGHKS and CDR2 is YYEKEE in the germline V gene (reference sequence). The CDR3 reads CASSLQPGLEQYF. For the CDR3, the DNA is TGTGCCAGCAGCTTGCAGCCGGGACTCGAGCAGTACTTC.

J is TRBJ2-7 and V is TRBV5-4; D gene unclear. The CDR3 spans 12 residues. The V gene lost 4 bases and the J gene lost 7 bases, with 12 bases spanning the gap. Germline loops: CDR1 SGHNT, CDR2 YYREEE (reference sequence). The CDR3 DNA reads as TGTGCCAGCAGCCCCCAGGCAGGAGAGCAGTACTTC. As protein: CASSPQAGEQYF.

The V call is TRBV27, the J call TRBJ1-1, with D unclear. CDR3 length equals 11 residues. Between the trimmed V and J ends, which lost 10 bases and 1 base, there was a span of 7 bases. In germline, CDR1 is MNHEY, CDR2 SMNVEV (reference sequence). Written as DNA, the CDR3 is TGTGCCACCAGAGCGAACACTGAAGCTTTCTTT. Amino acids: CATRANTEAFF.

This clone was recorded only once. CDR3 in DNA: TGTGCCAGCAGCTTAGATCCAGGAAACACCATATATTTT. The encoded protein is CASSLDPGNTIYF. The chain uses TRBV11-2 and TRBJ1-3; unclear D gene. The CDR3 extends over 13 amino acids. Deletions cut 0 bases from V and 4 bases from J, with 4 bases between. The germline V gene has CDR1 SGHAT and CDR2 FQNNGV.

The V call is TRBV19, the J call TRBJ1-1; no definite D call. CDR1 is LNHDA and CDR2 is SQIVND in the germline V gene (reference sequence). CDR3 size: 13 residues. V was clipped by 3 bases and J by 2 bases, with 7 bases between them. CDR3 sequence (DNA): TGTGCCAGTAGTATTTGGCACAACACTGAAGCTTTCTTT. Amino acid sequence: CASSIWHNTEAFF.

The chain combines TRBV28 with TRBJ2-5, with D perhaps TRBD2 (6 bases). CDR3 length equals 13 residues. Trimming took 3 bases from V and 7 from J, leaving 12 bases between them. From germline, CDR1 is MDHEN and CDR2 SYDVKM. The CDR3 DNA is TGTGCCAGCAGTTTGGGGGGATCGGTGACCCAGTACTTC. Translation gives CASSLGGSVTQYF.

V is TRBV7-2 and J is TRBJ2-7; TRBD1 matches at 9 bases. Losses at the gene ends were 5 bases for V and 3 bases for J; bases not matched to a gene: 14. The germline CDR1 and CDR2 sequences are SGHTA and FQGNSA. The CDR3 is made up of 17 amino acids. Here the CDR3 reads CASSPRGWTGEIYEQYF. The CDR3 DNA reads TGTGCCAGCAGCCCTAGGGGGTGGACAGGGGAGATCTACGAGCAGTACTTC.

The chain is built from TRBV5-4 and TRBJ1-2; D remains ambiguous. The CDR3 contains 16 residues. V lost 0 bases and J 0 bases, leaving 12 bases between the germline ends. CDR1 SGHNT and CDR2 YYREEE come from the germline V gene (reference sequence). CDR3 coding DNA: TGTGCCAGCAGCTTGGATTGGGCCAGCCCTAACTATGGCTACACCTTC. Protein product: CASSLDWASPNYGYTF. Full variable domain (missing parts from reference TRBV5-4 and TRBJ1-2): ETGVTQSPTHLIKTRGQQVTLRCSSQSGHNTVSWYQQALGQGPQFIFQYYREEENGRGNFPPRFSGLQFPNYSSELNVNALELDDSALYLCASSLDWASPNYGYTFGSGTRLTVV.

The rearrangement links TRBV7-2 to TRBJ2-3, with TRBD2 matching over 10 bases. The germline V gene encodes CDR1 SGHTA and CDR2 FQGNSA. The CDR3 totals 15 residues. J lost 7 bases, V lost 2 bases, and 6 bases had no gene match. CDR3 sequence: CASSLPSGRVNTQYF. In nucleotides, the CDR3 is TGTGCCAGCAGCTTACCAAGCGGGAGGGTCAATACGCAGTATTTT.

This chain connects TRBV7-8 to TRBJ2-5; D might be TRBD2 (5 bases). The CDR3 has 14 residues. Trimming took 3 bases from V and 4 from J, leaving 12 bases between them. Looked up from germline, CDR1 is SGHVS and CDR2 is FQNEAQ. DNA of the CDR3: TGTGCCAGCAGCTTCGGACTCCTCGGAGAGACCCAGTACTTC. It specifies CASSFGLLGETQYF.

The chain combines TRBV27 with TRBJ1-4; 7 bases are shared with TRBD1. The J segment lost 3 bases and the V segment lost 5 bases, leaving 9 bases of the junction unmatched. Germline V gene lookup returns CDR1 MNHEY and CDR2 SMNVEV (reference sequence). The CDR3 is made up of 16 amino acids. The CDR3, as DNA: TGTGCCAGCAGTACGACAGGGTGGTATGCTAATGAAAAACTGTTTTTT. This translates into CASSTTGWYANEKLFF.

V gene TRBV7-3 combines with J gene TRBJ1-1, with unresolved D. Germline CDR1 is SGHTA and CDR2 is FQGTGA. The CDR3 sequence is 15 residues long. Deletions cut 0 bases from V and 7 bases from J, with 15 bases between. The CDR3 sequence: CASSLTSGLGSEAFF. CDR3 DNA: TGTGCCAGCAGCTTAACGTCTGGTCTGGGCAGTGAAGCTTTCTTT.

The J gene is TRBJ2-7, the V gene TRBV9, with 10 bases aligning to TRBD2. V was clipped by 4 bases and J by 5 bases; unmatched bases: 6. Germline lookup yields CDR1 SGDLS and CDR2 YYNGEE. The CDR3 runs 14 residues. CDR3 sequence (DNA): TGTGCCAGCAGCCCCAGCGGGAGGGGCCACGAGCAGTACTTC. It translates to CASSPSGRGHEQYF.

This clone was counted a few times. CDR3 residues: CASSRTSGPYEQYF. The CDR3 DNA reads TGTGCCAGCAGTAGGACTAGCGGGCCCTACGAGCAGTACTTC. The chain combines TRBV6-5 with TRBJ2-7, with TRBD2 matching over 11 bases. V trimming: 5 bases; J trimming: 2 bases; junction bases outside the gene matches: 2. This CDR3 is built from 14 residues. Germline CDR1 is MNHEY and CDR2 is SVGAGI.

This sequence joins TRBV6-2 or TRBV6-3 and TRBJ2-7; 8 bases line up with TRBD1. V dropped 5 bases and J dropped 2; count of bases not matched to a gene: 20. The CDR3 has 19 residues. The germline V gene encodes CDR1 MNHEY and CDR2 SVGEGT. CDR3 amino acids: CASSTLNLARDRTPYEQYF. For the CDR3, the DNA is TGTGCCAGCAGTACGTTGAACTTAGCCCGGGACAGGACTCCCTACGAGCAGTACTTC.

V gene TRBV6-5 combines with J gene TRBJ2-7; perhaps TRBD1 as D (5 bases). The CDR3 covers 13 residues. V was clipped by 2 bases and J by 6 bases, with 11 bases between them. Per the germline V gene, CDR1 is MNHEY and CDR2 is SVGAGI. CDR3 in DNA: TGTGCCAGCAGTTACCCCGCAGGGCGCGAGCAGTACTTC. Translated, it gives CASSYPAGREQYF.

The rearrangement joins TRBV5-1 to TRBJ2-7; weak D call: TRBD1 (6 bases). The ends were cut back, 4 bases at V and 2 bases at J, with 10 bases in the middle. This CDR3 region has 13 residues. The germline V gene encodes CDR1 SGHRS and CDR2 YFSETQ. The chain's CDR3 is CASSHGQTYEQYF. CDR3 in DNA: TGCGCCAGCAGCCACGGACAGACCTACGAGCAGTACTTC.

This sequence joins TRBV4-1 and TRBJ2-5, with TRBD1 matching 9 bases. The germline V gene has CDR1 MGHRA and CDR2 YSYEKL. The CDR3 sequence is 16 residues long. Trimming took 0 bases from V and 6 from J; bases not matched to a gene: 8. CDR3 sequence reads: CASSQESTGGLKTQYF. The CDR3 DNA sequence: TGCGCCAGCAGCCAAGAGTCGACAGGGGGATTGAAGACCCAGTACTTC.

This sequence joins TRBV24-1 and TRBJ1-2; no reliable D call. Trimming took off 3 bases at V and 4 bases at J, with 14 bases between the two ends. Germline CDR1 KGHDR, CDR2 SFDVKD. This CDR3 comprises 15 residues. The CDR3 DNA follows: TGTGCCACCAGTGATCACATACAGCCTCCCTATGGCTACACCTTC. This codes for CATSDHIQPPYGYTF.

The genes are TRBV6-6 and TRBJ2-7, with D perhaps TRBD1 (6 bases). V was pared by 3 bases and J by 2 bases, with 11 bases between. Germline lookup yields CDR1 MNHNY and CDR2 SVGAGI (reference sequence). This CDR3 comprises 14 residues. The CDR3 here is CASSYVGAAYEQYF. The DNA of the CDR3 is TGTGCCAGCAGTTATGTGGGGGCAGCCTACGAGCAGTACTTC.

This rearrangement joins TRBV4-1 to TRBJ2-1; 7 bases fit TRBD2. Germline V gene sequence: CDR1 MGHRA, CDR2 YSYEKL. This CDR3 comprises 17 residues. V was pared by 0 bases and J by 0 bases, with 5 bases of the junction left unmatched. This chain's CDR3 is CASSQELALRSYNEQFF. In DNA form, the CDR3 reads TGCGCCAGCAGCCAAGAACTAGCGCTACGCTCCTACAATGAGCAGTTCTTC.

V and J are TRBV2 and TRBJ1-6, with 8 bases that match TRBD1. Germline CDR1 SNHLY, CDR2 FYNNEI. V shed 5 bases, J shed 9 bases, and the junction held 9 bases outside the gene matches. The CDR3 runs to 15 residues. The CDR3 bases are TGTGCCAGCAGTCTTCTGGGGACAGGTAGTTCACCCCTCCACTTT. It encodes CASSLLGTGSSPLHF.

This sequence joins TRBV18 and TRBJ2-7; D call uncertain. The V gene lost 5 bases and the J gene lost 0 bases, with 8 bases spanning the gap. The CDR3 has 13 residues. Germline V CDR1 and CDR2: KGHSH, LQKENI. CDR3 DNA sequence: TGTGCCAGCTCAACGGTCCACTCCTACGAGCAGTACTTC. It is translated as CASSTVHSYEQYF.

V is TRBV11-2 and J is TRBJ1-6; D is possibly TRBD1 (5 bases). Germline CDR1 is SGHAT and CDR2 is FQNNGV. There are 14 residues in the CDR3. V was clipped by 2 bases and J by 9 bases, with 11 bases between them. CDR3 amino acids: CASSLWGVGSPLHF. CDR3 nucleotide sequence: TGTGCCAGCAGCTTATGGGGGGTAGGTTCACCCCTCCACTTT.

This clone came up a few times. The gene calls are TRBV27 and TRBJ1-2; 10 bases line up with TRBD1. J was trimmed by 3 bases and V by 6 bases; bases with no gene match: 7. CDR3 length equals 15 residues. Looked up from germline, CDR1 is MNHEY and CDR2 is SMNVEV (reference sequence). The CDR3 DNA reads TGTGCCAGCAGAGGTCGGGGACAGGGGCACTATGGCTACACCTTC. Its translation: CASRGRGQGHYGYTF.